This is a list of T cell receptor beta chains from one sample in a study of cytomegalovirus exposure and HLA in healthy donors. Clones were sequenced by immunoSEQ multiplex PCR, and TCRdb holds only the in-frame ones, with some missing. The table has 120,000 to 150,000 clones, around three quarters seen once. Material: PBMCs. These receptors were obtained from a woman between 40 and 55 years old in good health and CMV-seropositive. Both conserved end residues are part of each CDR3. Fields, in order: D gene, V gene, clone size, J gene, CDR3 DNA, CDR3 protein. A D gene is named only where the DNA matches it firmly. Expanded clones are given a class, and other clones once, few, many or no size at all.

>TRBD1|TRBV4-1|once|TRBJ2-1
TGCGCCAGCAGCAGGGGACAGGGAATACATGAGCAGTTCTTC
CASSRGQGIHEQFF
>TRBD2|TRBV28|-|TRBJ2-1
TGTGCCAGTTTAGCGGGGGGTTACAATGAGCAGTTCTTC
CASLAGGYNEQFF
>TRBD2|TRBV6-1|-|TRBJ2-3
TGTGCCAGCAGAATGAGCGGGAGTCTCGCAGATACGCAGTATTTT
CASRMSGSLADTQYF
>-|TRBV2|-|TRBJ2-5
TGTGCCACCTGGGGGGGGGCAGAGACCCAGTACTTC
CATWGGAETQYF
>-|TRBV14|-|TRBJ2-1
TGTGCCAGCAGCCAAGGGCTAGTCGATGAGCAGTTCTTC
CASSQGLVDEQFF
>TRBD2|TRBV5-4|-|TRBJ2-3
TGTGCCAGCAGCCAAGGGACTAGTACTAGCACAGATACGCAGTATTTT
CASSQGTSTSTDTQYF
>-|TRBV6-1|-|TRBJ1-1
TGTGCCAGCGGGGGACATCTAAACACTGAAGCTTTCTTT
CASGGHLNTEAFF
>TRBD2|TRBV7-3|-|TRBJ2-7
TGTGCCAGCAGCTCCCATGAGGATTATGGCGGGGGGCCTTGTGAGCAGTACTTC
CASSSHEDYGGGPCEQYF
>TRBD1|TRBV2|-|TRBJ2-5
TGTGCCAGCAGTAAAGGGACAGGGAGATGGGAGACCCAGTACTTC
CASSKGTGRWETQYF
>-|TRBV6-5|-|TRBJ1-2
TGTGCCAGCAGTTACTCGGCCAGGGTCGATGGCTACACCTTC
CASSYSARVDGYTF
>-|TRBV2|-|TRBJ1-1
TGTGCCAGCAGCCTAGGGGTCAGCCCTGAAGCTTTCTTT
CASSLGVSPEAFF
>-|TRBV11-2|-|TRBJ1-4
TGTGCCAGCAGCTTCCGTCGGGGTGAAAAACTGTTTTTT
CASSFRRGEKLFF
>TRBD1|TRBV10-3|-|TRBJ1-2
TGTGCCATCAGTGACCTAAGACAGGGGGTAGGAGGCTACACCTTC
CAISDLRQGVGGYTF
>-|TRBV23-1|-|TRBJ2-2
TGCGCCAGCACTTATACACGAAACACCGGGGAGCTGTTTTTT
CASTYTRNTGELFF
>TRBD1|TRBV6-6|-|TRBJ2-2
TGTGCCAGCAGTGGGACAGGGTACACCGGGGAGCTGTTTTTT
CASSGTGYTGELFF
>-|TRBV7-9|-|TRBJ2-5
TGTGCCAGCAGCTTAGACGATCTAGGAGGGGAGACCCAGTACTTC
CASSLDDLGGETQYF
>-|TRBV29-1|-|TRBJ1-4
TGCAGCGTGGGGCAGGGGACAACTAATGAAAAACTGTTTTTT
CSVGQGTTNEKLFF
>TRBD1|TRBV7-9|-|TRBJ2-2
TGTGCCAGCAGCTTACCACAGGGGGCAGGCGGGGAGCTGTTTTTT
CASSLPQGAGGELFF
>TRBD1|TRBV5-1|-|TRBJ2-3
TGCGCCAGCAGCTTAACAGGGGCGCAGGGAGATACGCAGTATTTT
CASSLTGAQGDTQYF
>-|TRBV4-1|-|TRBJ1-2
TGCGCCAGCAGCCAAGGGGGGGGACGAGTTAACTATGGCTACACCTTC
CASSQGGGRVNYGYTF
>TRBD2|TRBV25-1|-|TRBJ2-7
TGTGCCAGCAGTGAAATTGGTAGCGGGGGGCACGAGCAGTACTTC
CASSEIGSGGHEQYF
>-|TRBV5-1|-|TRBJ2-7
TGCGCCAGCAGCTTAGAACAGAGCTCCTACGAGCAGTACTTC
CASSLEQSSYEQYF
>-|TRBV2|-|TRBJ1-2
TGTGCCAGCAGTGAAGACAGTTTATGGGGCTACACCTTC
CASSEDSLWGYTF
>-|TRBV5-1|once|TRBJ1-1
TGCGCCAGCAGCCTAGGCTGGAGCTACACTGAAGCTTTCTTT
CASSLGWSYTEAFF
>-|TRBV2|-|TRBJ2-2
TGTGCCAGCAGCAGACAGGACACCGGGGAGCTGTTTTTT
CASSRQDTGELFF
>-|TRBV11-3|-|TRBJ2-2
TGTGCCAGCAGCTTAGAGGGTGGAGGTAACACCGGGGAGCTGTTTTTT
CASSLEGGGNTGELFF
>TRBD2|TRBV30|-|TRBJ2-1
TGTGCCTGGAGTGGTAGCGGGGGGGCTGCCGGTGAGCAGTTCTTC
CAWSGSGGAAGEQFF
>-|TRBV28|-|TRBJ1-2
TGTGCCAGCAGTACTTTAAGCGCTGCCAACTATGGCTACACCTTC
CASSTLSAANYGYTF
>-|TRBV5-6|-|TRBJ2-3
TGTGCCAGCAGCCCCTACCCCGATACGCAGTATTTT
CASSPYPDTQYF
>TRBD1|TRBV27|-|TRBJ1-5
TGTGCCAGCAGACCCGGGACAGGGGACGATCAGCCCCAGCATTTT
CASRPGTGDDQPQHF
>TRBD2|TRBV5-1|-|TRBJ2-3
TGCGCCAGCAGCTTGGATACTAGCGGCACAGATACGCAGTATTTT
CASSLDTSGTDTQYF
>-|TRBV9|-|TRBJ1-4
TGTGCCAGCAGCCTCGGAGGGGGGGCTGGCGAAAAACTGTTTTTT
CASSLGGGAGEKLFF
>-|TRBV5-6|-|TRBJ1-2
TGTGCCAGCAGCCTCCGACAGAACTATGGCTACACCTTC
CASSLRQNYGYTF
>TRBD2|TRBV9|-|TRBJ2-1
TGTGCCAGCAGCGCAACTAGCGGAGGCTACAATGAGCAGTTCTTC
CASSATSGGYNEQFF
>TRBD1|TRBV6-5|few|TRBJ2-7
TGTGCCAGCAGTCAATCGACAGGGGCCTACGAGCAGTACTTC
CASSQSTGAYEQYF
>TRBD2|TRBV6-1|-|TRBJ2-1
TGTGCCAGCAGTGAATCGGGTAGCGGGGGGGCATATGAGCAGTTCTTC
CASSESGSGGAYEQFF
>-|TRBV10-3|few|TRBJ1-4
TGTGCCATCAGCGCGGGGGGAGGCGCGAATGAAAAACTGTTTTTT
CAISAGGGANEKLFF
>TRBD2|TRBV14|few|TRBJ2-2
TGTGCCAGCAGCCTGCGGGGGAAGGACACCGGGGAGCTGTTTTTT
CASSLRGKDTGELFF
>TRBD2|TRBV7-9|-|TRBJ2-3
TGTGCCAGCAGCTTAGACGCTAGCGGGACAGATACGCAGTATTTT
CASSLDASGTDTQYF
>-|TRBV14|few|TRBJ2-5
TGTGCCAGCAGCCTGACGACAGGCCGGCAAGAGACCCAGTACTTC
CASSLTTGRQETQYF
>TRBD1|TRBV19|-|TRBJ1-1
TGTGCCAGTAGTATAACGGAGGGGGCGCGAGCTTTCTTT
CASSITEGARAFF
>-|TRBV4-1|-|TRBJ1-3
TGCGCCAGCAGCCAAGTCCCAGGGTCAAACACCATATATTTT
CASSQVPGSNTIYF
>TRBD2|TRBV7-3|-|TRBJ2-5
TGTGCCAGCAGCTTAAAGGGCGGGGGGCCGATTGAGACCCAGTACTTC
CASSLKGGGPIETQYF
>-|TRBV27|-|TRBJ1-5
TGTGCCAGCAGTCTAGGAGGGCCGGGGCAGCCCCAGCATTTT
CASSLGGPGQPQHF
>TRBD1|TRBV5-4|-|TRBJ2-7
TGTGCCAGCAGCTCCGGGACAGGGACCTACGAGCAGTACTTC
CASSSGTGTYEQYF
>TRBD2|TRBV11-2|-|TRBJ2-5
TGTGCCAGCAGCTTCGGGACTAGCGGGGGGGAGACCCAGTACTTC
CASSFGTSGGETQYF
>TRBD1|TRBV6-5|-|TRBJ1-3
TGTGCCACCAGGGACAGGGCTGGAAACACCATATATTTT
CATRDRAGNTIYF
>-|TRBV25-1|few|TRBJ1-6
TGTGCCAGCAGTGAATATTGGGGGGTCCCGAATTCACCCCTCCACTTT
CASSEYWGVPNSPLHF
>-|TRBV7-2|once|TRBJ1-1
TGTGCCAGCAGCGCCTCCGGGGTTAGAATCGCTGAAGCTTTCTTT
CASSASGVRIAEAFF
>TRBD1|TRBV5-1|-|TRBJ1-2
TGCGCCAGCAGCTTTGGGACAGGGCCAGACAACGCCTTC
CASSFGTGPDNAF
>TRBD2|TRBV7-9|-|TRBJ2-3
TGTGCCAGCAGCTTAAGTCTAGCGGGGCATAGCACAGATACGCAGTATTTT
CASSLSLAGHSTDTQYF
>-|TRBV13|-|TRBJ2-7
TGTGCCAGCAGCGCCGCTCCCCGGGGAGGACTACAGTACTTC
CASSAAPRGGLQYF
>TRBD1|TRBV29-1|-|TRBJ1-2
TGCAGCGTCCAACAGGGGGCCTTTGGTGGCTACACCTTC
CSVQQGAFGGYTF
>TRBD1|TRBV23-1|once|TRBJ2-1
TGCGCCAGCAGCCCAGGGGGTTTCAATGAGCAGTTCTTC
CASSPGGFNEQFF
>-|TRBV9|-|TRBJ2-7
TGTGCCAGCAGCGTAGCTACAGGGTTGGACGAGCAGTACTTC
CASSVATGLDEQYF